This T cell receptor (beta chain) originates from a study of cytomegalovirus exposure and HLA in healthy donors. General study results and limits: Common viral pathogens (according to a later analysis) appeared linked to several of the most significant clusters.

With 60 Vbeta and 13 Jbeta primers, the PCR was carried out. Clones were read by immunoSEQ multiplex PCR, and TCRdb kept only the in-frame ones, dropping some. The data show 90,000 to 150,000 clones, 74% seen once. Points on this clone: The antigen remains undetermined.

The CDR3 contains 16 residues. Per the germline V gene, CDR1 is SGHDT and CDR2 is YYEEEE. With 2 bases removed from V and 2 bases from J, the gap between germline ends came to 11 bases. The receptor comes from a human donor in good health. This chain joins TRBV5-6 and TRBJ1-6, with D possibly being TRBD1 (5 bases). The sequenced sample consisted of PBMCs. The DNA for the CDR3 is TGTGCCAGCAGCTTTAGGGGAACGACCTATAATTCACCCCTCCACTTT. Translated: CASSFRGTTYNSPLHF.